These T cell receptor beta chains were read from a single sample in a study of T-cell reconstitution after alpha-beta-depleted transplantation in children. TCRdb re-analysed the PCR reads in MiXCR, keeping a single row per CDR3 protein. The sample contains about 270,000 distinct CDR3 sequences, approximately 9.6% of which appear only once. The input for sequencing was PBMCs from the stem cell graft donor, taken from the stem cell graft. These receptors all come from a human donor who donated a stem cell graft to a child with SCID. The CDR3 runs from the conserved cysteine through the conserved F or W. The order of the fields is clone size, V gene, J gene, D gene, CDR3 DNA, CDR3 protein. The D gene is left open where the match is weak. The listing skips clone size in some rows; elsewhere it reads once, few, many or a size class.

few,TRBV20-1,TRBJ2-5,NA,TGCAGTGCTAGAGGGGGTCAAGAGACCCAGTACTTC,CSARGGQETQYF
NA,TRBV6-4,TRBJ2-3,TRBD1,TGTGCCAGCAGTGACTCTCAGGGGGCGGTAGATACGCAGTATTTT,CASSDSQGAVDTQYF
NA,TRBV20-1,TRBJ2-5,TRBD2,TGCTGTGCTAGAGCCAGGACTAGCGGGGGGACCCAAGAGACCCAGTACTTC,CCARARTSGGTQETQYF
many,TRBV5-1,TRBJ1-4,TRBD1,TGCGCCAGCAGCCTCGACAGGGCTAATGAAAAACTGTTTTTT,CASSLDRANEKLFF
many,TRBV12-3/TRBV12-4,TRBJ1-1,NA,TGTGCCGCCTTGAGCACTGAAGCTTTCTTT,CAALSTEAFF
NA,TRBV4-2,TRBJ2-7,TRBD1,TGTGCCATCGGCTTCGGGACAGGGGGCGGCGAGCAGTACTTC,CAIGFGTGGGEQYF
NA,TRBV11-2,TRBJ2-1,NA,TGTGCCAGCAGCTTAAATGGGGCGGGCCGCTCCAATGAGCAGTTCTTC,CASSLNGAGRSNEQFF
NA,TRBV5-1,TRBJ2-3,NA,TGCGCCAGCAGCCTGCCCCGGGCGCAGGTGGGGACGCAGTATTTT,CASSLPRAQVGTQYF
NA,TRBV5-6,TRBJ2-5,NA,TGTGCCAGCTTCCCCGGGGGCCATGTCCAAGAGACCCAGTACTTC,CASFPGGHVQETQYF
NA,TRBV12-3/TRBV12-4,TRBJ1-1,NA,TGTGCCAGCAGCCCCTCTGAAGCTTTCTTT,CASSPSEAFF
few,TRBV7-3,TRBJ2-3,NA,TGTGCCAGCAGCTTAAAAGCGGGCACAGATACGCAGTATTTT,CASSLKAGTDTQYF
many,TRBV6-1,TRBJ2-1,NA,TGTGCCAGCAGGAGGGACAACTCCTACAATGAGCAGTTCTTC,CASRRDNSYNEQFF
few,TRBV7-2,TRBJ2-2,TRBD1,TGTGCCAGCAGCTTAACAGGGGAAGGCGGGGAGCTGTTTTTT,CASSLTGEGGELFF
NA,TRBV29-1,TRBJ2-3,TRBD1,TGCAGCGCCGAAGGGGGCAGCACAGATACGCAGTATTTT,CSAEGGSTDTQYF
many,TRBV12-3/TRBV12-4,TRBJ2-1,TRBD2,TGTGCCAGCAGTCTAACTAGCGGGGTTTTTAATGAGCAGTTCTTC,CASSLTSGVFNEQFF
NA,TRBV15,TRBJ2-6,NA,TGTGCCACCAGCAGTACGACAGGCTCTGGGGCCAACGTCCTGACTTTC,CATSSTTGSGANVLTF
few,TRBV14,TRBJ1-1,NA,TGTGCCAGCAGCCAAGATTGGGGCATTCAAGCTTTCTTT,CASSQDWGIQAFF
NA,TRBV7-9,TRBJ1-6,TRBD1,TGTGCCAGCAGCCTCGGACAGGATAATTCACCCCTCCACTTT,CASSLGQDNSPLHF
few,TRBV6-6,TRBJ2-1,NA,TGTGCCAGCAGTCCTCCCCCCCGGGGTGAGCAGTTCTTC,CASSPPPRGEQFF
many,TRBV7-9,TRBJ2-3,NA,TGTGCCAGCAGCTTAGAAAGGGAAACAGATACGCAGTATTTT,CASSLERETDTQYF
many,TRBV7-2,TRBJ2-6,NA,TGTGCCAGCAGCGGGGCTGGGGCCAACGTCCTGACTTTC,CASSGAGANVLTF
few,TRBV5-6,TRBJ1-2,NA,TGTGCCAGCAGCTTGGTAGGGGACGACGGCTACACCTTC,CASSLVGDDGYTF
few,TRBV11-2,TRBJ2-5,NA,TGTGCCAGCAGCTTAGACGGACTTGGAGAGACCCAGTACTTC,CASSLDGLGETQYF
NA,TRBV5-4,TRBJ1-6,TRBD1,TGTGCCAGCAGCTCCTGGACAGGGAATACCTATAATTCACCCCTCCACTTT,CASSSWTGNTYNSPLHF
NA,TRBV12-3/TRBV12-4,TRBJ1-6,TRBD1,TGTGCCAGCAGCCCACAGGGGGCAGGGAATTCACCCCTCCACTTT,CASSPQGAGNSPLHF
NA,TRBV27,TRBJ2-7,NA,TGTGCCAGCAGAAACGCCTACGAGCAGTACTTC,CASRNAYEQYF
NA,TRBV13,TRBJ1-3,NA,TGTGCCAGCAGGACGCGGGGTGCTGGAAACACCATATATTTT,CASRTRGAGNTIYF
few,TRBV5-5,TRBJ2-5,TRBD2,TGTGCCAGCAGGTGGACTAGCGGGGGGTACCAAGAGACCCAGTACTTC,CASRWTSGGYQETQYF
few,TRBV6-6,TRBJ2-7,TRBD1,TGTGCCACCAAACAGGGGACAACCTACGAGCAGTACTTC,CATKQGTTYEQYF
NA,TRBV7-9,TRBJ2-7,NA,TGTGCCAGCAGCCAAACTTGGGGGGACCACTCCTACGAGCAGTACTTC,CASSQTWGDHSYEQYF
NA,TRBV10-2,TRBJ2-5,TRBD1,TGCGCCACAAGACCGTGGGACAGCGAAAGCCAAGAGACCCAGTACTTC,CATRPWDSESQETQYF
few,TRBV19,TRBJ1-2,NA,TGTGCCAGCGCCTCCATCTTGGGCTACACCTTC,CASASILGYTF
few,TRBV6-5,TRBJ1-2,TRBD1,TGTGCCAGCAGTTACTCCCACCCGGGACAGGGGAAGTTTAGCTATGGCTACACCTTC,CASSYSHPGQGKFSYGYTF
few,TRBV7-9,TRBJ1-2,NA,TGTGCCAGCAGCTTAAGGGACCACTATGGCTACACCTTC,CASSLRDHYGYTF
few,TRBV10-3,TRBJ2-7,NA,TGTGCCATCAGTGGACAGGCTACCGCCTCCTACGAGCAGTACTTC,CAISGQATASYEQYF
many,TRBV29-1,TRBJ2-1,NA,TGCAGCGTTGAACCAGGTCCTAAGAATGAGCAGTTCTTC,CSVEPGPKNEQFF
many,TRBV12-3/TRBV12-4,TRBJ1-1,NA,TGTGCCAGCAGCAGATTCAACGCCAACACTGAAGCTTTCTTT,CASSRFNANTEAFF
many,TRBV10-3,TRBJ1-1,NA,TGTGCTTTCAAGGGGGTTGGCACTGAAGCTTTCTTT,CAFKGVGTEAFF
few,TRBV5-1,TRBJ2-3,TRBD1,TGCGCCAGCAGCTTGGGCAGACAGGGGGCGATACCAGATACGCAGTATTTT,CASSLGRQGAIPDTQYF
NA,TRBV7-8,TRBJ2-3,NA,TGTGCCAGCAGCTTAGAAGGGGGGGGCGGCACAGATACGCAGTATTTT,CASSLEGGGGTDTQYF
few,TRBV5-1,TRBJ2-5,NA,TGCGCCAGCAGCTTGGAAGACAGGGCGGGACAAGAGACCCAGTACTTC,CASSLEDRAGQETQYF
NA,TRBV10-3,TRBJ2-3,TRBD1,TGTGCCATTTGTCCCGGGACAGACAGCACAGATACGCAGTATTTT,CAICPGTDSTDTQYF
NA,TRBV9,TRBJ2-2,NA,TGTGCCAGCAGCGACCAGCGGGAGCTGTTTTTT,CASSDQRELFF
NA,TRBV5-1,TRBJ2-1,TRBD2,TGCGCCAGCAGCATGAGAGGACTAGCGGGGGGTGTTTACAATGAGCAGTTCTTC,CASSMRGLAGGVYNEQFF
few,TRBV18,TRBJ2-2,NA,TGTGCCAGCTCAGACATGGTGGGCACCGGGGAGCTGTTTTTT,CASSDMVGTGELFF
NA,TRBV5-5,TRBJ2-5,TRBD1,TGTGCCAGCAGCCCGGACAGGGCTGTAGAGACCCAGTACTTC,CASSPDRAVETQYF